The rows below give T cell receptor beta chains drawn from one sample of a study of shared clonotypes between healthy human individuals. TCRdb's table, derived via immunoSEQ multiplex PCR, lists solely in-frame clones and lacks some. The sample has under 1,900,000 clones; 98% to 99% are singletons. Specimen: naive CD4+ T cells sorted from blood. These receptors were collected from a man aged 30 to 45 in good health. Both conserved end residues are part of each CDR3. The D gene is left open where the match is weak. Some rows have no size entry. The others give once, few or many, or a class for an expanded clone.

clone size	D gene	V gene	J gene	CDR3 DNA	CDR3 protein
-	-	TRBV7-2	TRBJ2-7	TGTGCCAGCAGCTTAGAGACGGGGGCGTTTCCCGAGCAGTACTTC	CASSLETGAFPEQYF
-	-	TRBV19	TRBJ2-7	TGTGCCAGTAGTCTATACATCGTTGGATCCTACGAGCAGTACTTC	CASSLYIVGSYEQYF
-	-	TRBV6-1	TRBJ2-1	TGTGCCAGCAGTGGCCTTAGGGCAAGCTCCTACAATGAGCAGTTCTTC	CASSGLRASSYNEQFF
-	TRBD1	TRBV6-1	TRBJ2-7	TGTGCCACCAAAAACAGGGGGAGCTCCTACGAGCAGTACTTC	CATKNRGSSYEQYF
-	-	TRBV7-2	TRBJ1-5	TGTGCCAGCAGCCTTGAAGGTCAGCTAGGTCAGCCCCAGCATTTT	CASSLEGQLGQPQHF
-	-	TRBV9	TRBJ1-3	TGTGCCAGCAGCGCGGGGTACTCTGGAAACACCATATATTTT	CASSAGYSGNTIYF
-	TRBD1	TRBV7-2	TRBJ1-2	TGTGCCAGCAGCCCAGGGACAGAATATGGCTACACCTTC	CASSPGTEYGYTF
-	TRBD2	TRBV7-3	TRBJ2-1	TGTGCCAGCAGCTTATCCGGGCTAGCGGGAAGGAATGAGCAGTTCTTC	CASSLSGLAGRNEQFF
-	TRBD1	TRBV29-1	TRBJ1-2	TGCAGCGCCCCAGGGGGAGACGCTAACTATGGCTACACCTTC	CSAPGGDANYGYTF
-	TRBD1	TRBV19	TRBJ2-2	TGTGCCAGTACCAGACAGGGGCTGTGGACCGGGGAGCTGTTTTTT	CASTRQGLWTGELFF
-	-	TRBV2	TRBJ2-7	TGTGCCAGCAGTGAAGTACAGGCGACAGACGAGCAGTACTTC	CASSEVQATDEQYF
-	-	TRBV5-6	TRBJ1-4	TGTGCCAGCAGCCGGGCAGGGGAGGAAAAACTGTTTTTT	CASSRAGEEKLFF
-	-	TRBV6-6	TRBJ2-2	TGTGCCAGCAGTTACTCGACGGGAAACACCGGGGAGCTGTTTTTT	CASSYSTGNTGELFF
-	TRBD2	TRBV5-4	TRBJ2-7	TGTGCCAGCAGCTTGGCCAGACTAGCTTCCTACGAGCAGTACTTC	CASSLARLASYEQYF
-	-	TRBV28	TRBJ2-7	TGTGCCAGCAGCAAAACTATAAGACAGGACCGCTCCTACGAGCAGTACTTC	CASSKTIRQDRSYEQYF
once	-	TRBV20-1	TRBJ2-5	TGCAGTGCTAGTTCTCCCGAGACCCAGTACTTC	CSASSPETQYF
-	-	TRBV6-5	TRBJ2-7	TGTGCCAGCAGAGTTAGGGCGGTGGAGAGGTACGAGCAGTACTTC	CASRVRAVERYEQYF
-	-	TRBV7-9	TRBJ1-1	TGTGCCAGCAGCTTAGTGGCGGAGACTGAAGCTTTCTTT	CASSLVAETEAFF
-	TRBD1	TRBV7-6	TRBJ1-4	TGTGCCAGCAGCTTAGGAGGAAGGGGGCGCGGTGAAAAACTGTTTTTT	CASSLGGRGRGEKLFF
-	-	TRBV19	TRBJ2-3	TGTGCCAGTAGTATAGCCGGGGGCGATACGCAGTATTTT	CASSIAGGDTQYF
-	TRBD2	TRBV6-1	TRBJ2-3	TGTGCCAGCATAGCGGGGTCCACAGATACGCAGTATTTT	CASIAGSTDTQYF
once	-	TRBV5-4	TRBJ1-1	TGTGCCAGCAGCTTGGAACCGGGACGGAACACTGAAGCTTTCTTT	CASSLEPGRNTEAFF
-	-	TRBV4-1	TRBJ2-6	TGCGCCAGCAGCCACCTCTTCTCTGGGGCCAACGTCCTGACTTTC	CASSHLFSGANVLTF
-	-	TRBV11-2	TRBJ2-1	TGTGCCAGCAGCTTTTTTCAAGGGACTCTCTACAATGAGCAGTTCTTC	CASSFFQGTLYNEQFF